The TCR beta chain under discussion was sequenced for a study of cytomegalovirus exposure and HLA in healthy donors. Study-level background: A data release that came early held approximately 92 million unique TCRs from HLA-typed donors.

Findings and limits, study-wide: What TCR beta sequences reportedly achieved was accurate prediction of HLA-A and HLA-B alleles in most subjects. Listed as cytomegalovirus-associated were 150 or so TCR beta chains. In a later analysis, a missense DCLRE1C variant was linked to TCR beta V- and J-gene trimming.

PCR amplification relied on 60 Vbeta primers (plus 13 Jbeta primers). Repertoires were generated with immunoSEQ multiplex PCR, while TCRdb's copy carries only in-frame clones and drops some. The table lists about 82,000 clones, roughly 80% of them singletons. In its sample, this clone ranks as medium-sized. Its antigen is still unknown. Sequenced: PBMCs. The source is a woman between 45 and 65 years old in good health and CMV-seropositive.

CDR3 loop: CAWREGAGGYNEQFF. The CDR3 DNA is TGTGCCTGGCGCGAAGGGGCGGGAGGGTACAATGAGCAGTTCTTC. The chain uses TRBV30 and TRBJ2-1, with 9 bases fitting TRBD2. CDR1 GTSNPN and CDR2 SVGIG come from the germline V gene (reference sequence). The trim removed 5 bases at V and 4 bases at J, leaving 9 bases unmatched. This CDR3 is 15 amino acids long.